The present T cell receptor beta chain was sequenced within a study of blood T cell repertoires in COVID-19. Germline CDR1 SGHNT, CDR2 YENEEA. This CDR3 has 14 residues. The V end was cut by 2 bases, the J end by 2 bases, with 9 bases between. Only in-frame clones appear in the TCRdb table, and some are missing; sequencing was by immunoSEQ multiplex PCR. This table has approximately 230,000 clones, about 91% appearing once. The rearrangement joins TRBV11-3 to TRBJ2-5, with D perhaps matching TRBD1 (5 bases). The clonotype was recovered from a young woman with COVID-19, enrolled during active disease. The sequenced material came from peripheral blood. The CDR3 DNA reads as TGTGCCAGCAGCTTATCAGGGTGGCAAGAGACCCAGTACTTC. Residues: CASSLSGWQETQYF.